Listed below are T cell receptor beta chains from one sample, sequenced in a study of blood T cell repertoires in COVID-19. Profiled with immunoSEQ multiplex PCR; TCRdb holds only in-frame clones, not every one. The sample has under 250,000 clones, roughly 80% seen once. Sequenced: PBMCs or T cells enriched from blood (not recorded which). These receptors originate from a woman aged 45-59 years who had been exposed to COVID-19. Both conserved end residues are part of each CDR3. The D gene is left open where the match is weak. Not all rows give a size; the values are once, few, many and, for expanded clones, a class.

J,V,D,size,DNA,CDR3
TRBJ1-6,TRBV27,NA,NA,TGTGCCAGCAGACTCTCCGGGGGGGGCCTCAATTCACCCCTCCACTTT,CASRLSGGGLNSPLHF
TRBJ1-4,TRBV2,NA,NA,TGTGCCAGCAGTGAATGGCAGGAGGGCGAAAAACTGTTTTTT,CASSEWQEGEKLFF
TRBJ2-2,TRBV29-1,TRBD2,NA,TGCAGCGTCTTATTTTCGACTAGCGGGGCATCGAACACCGGGGAGCTGTTTTTT,CSVLFSTSGASNTGELFF
TRBJ1-2,TRBV5-1,NA,NA,TGCGCCAGCAGCTTGGAGCGGGGGGATATATATGGCTACACCTTC,CASSLERGDIYGYTF
TRBJ1-4,TRBV5-1,NA,NA,TGCGCCAGCAGCTTGGGGGACACCTCAGGACAGCAACTGTTTTTT,CASSLGDTSGQQLFF
TRBJ1-1,TRBV5-1,TRBD1,once,TGCGCCAGCAGGCAGGGGGATATTATAACTGAAGCTTTCTTT,CASRQGDIITEAFF
TRBJ2-7,TRBV11-2,TRBD2,NA,TGTGCCAGCAGCCACTCCGGGACTAGCAAAGGCGAGCAGTACTTC,CASSHSGTSKGEQYF
TRBJ2-7,TRBV30,NA,NA,TGTGCCTGGAGCGACTTCACGGACGAGCAGTACTTC,CAWSDFTDEQYF
TRBJ1-4,TRBV4-1,TRBD1,NA,TGCGCCAGCAGCCAAGGGGACAGCGATAATGAAAAACTGTTTTTT,CASSQGDSDNEKLFF
TRBJ2-3,TRBV7-2,NA,NA,TGTGCCAGCAGCTTTGACTACTCAGATACGCAGTATTTT,CASSFDYSDTQYF
TRBJ2-7,TRBV3-1/TRBV3-2,TRBD2,NA,TGTGCCAGCAGCCACCTAGCGGGGGGGAACGAGCAGTACTTC,CASSHLAGGNEQYF
TRBJ1-1,TRBV24-1,NA,NA,TGTGCCACCAGGTCCCAAGCGAACACTGAAGCTTTCTTT,CATRSQANTEAFF
TRBJ2-1,TRBV5-1,TRBD1,NA,TGCGCCAGCAGCCTAGGGGGGACAGGGTGGTACAATGAGCAGTTCTTC,CASSLGGTGWYNEQFF
TRBJ2-5,TRBV6-1,TRBD1,once,TGTGCCAGCAGTGAGGGACAGGGTAGACAAGAGACCCAGTACTTC,CASSEGQGRQETQYF
TRBJ1-1,TRBV3-1/TRBV3-2,TRBD1,NA,TGTGCCAGCAGCCGTTCGGGACAGGGTGTAATCGAAGCTTTCTTT,CASSRSGQGVIEAFF
TRBJ1-1,TRBV12-3/TRBV12-4,NA,NA,TGTGCCAGCAGGGGCTCGATCCGTGCTGAAGCTTTCTTT,CASRGSIRAEAFF
TRBJ1-6,TRBV5-1,NA,NA,TGCGCCAGCAGCTTGGAGCAGGGTAGTTCACCCCTCCACTTT,CASSLEQGSSPLHF
TRBJ1-1,TRBV13,NA,NA,TGTGCCAGCAGCTTAGAATTAAGGGCGGGTGAAGCTTTCTTT,CASSLELRAGEAFF
TRBJ1-1,TRBV11-2,NA,few,TGTGCCAGCAGCTTACAAACGGACACTGAAGCTTTCTTT,CASSLQTDTEAFF
TRBJ1-2,TRBV18,TRBD1,NA,TGTGCCAGCTCACCAGATGGGGGACAGATCTATGGCTACACCTTC,CASSPDGGQIYGYTF
TRBJ2-1,TRBV24-1,TRBD2,NA,TGTGCCACCAGTGATTCTAGCGGGCCCTACTACAATGAGCAGTTCTTC,CATSDSSGPYYNEQFF
TRBJ1-3,TRBV14,NA,NA,TGTGCCAGCAGCCAAGGCCAGAGAAACACCATATATTTT,CASSQGQRNTIYF
TRBJ1-3,TRBV10-3,NA,once,TGTGCCATCAGTGAGGTTGTATCTGGAAACACCATATATTTT,CAISEVVSGNTIYF
TRBJ1-6,TRBV13,TRBD1,NA,TGTGCCAGCAGCTTAGGGAGACAGGGCCCCTATAATTCACCCCTCCACTTT,CASSLGRQGPYNSPLHF
TRBJ2-3,TRBV6-5,NA,NA,TGTGCCAGCAGCCCGGGACAACTCACAGATACGCAGTATTTT,CASSPGQLTDTQYF
TRBJ1-5,TRBV15,TRBD1,NA,TGTGCCACCAGCAGAGATCTACAGGGGCGTCAGCCCCAGCATTTT,CATSRDLQGRQPQHF
TRBJ2-7,TRBV28,TRBD2,NA,TGTGCCAGCAGTTTTAGCGGGGGGAGCTCCTACGAGCAGTACTTC,CASSFSGGSSYEQYF
TRBJ1-3,TRBV11-2,NA,NA,TGTGCCAGCAGCTTTTGGGGAGGACCGACTCTCTCTGGAAACACCATATATTTT,CASSFWGGPTLSGNTIYF
TRBJ2-5,TRBV5-1,TRBD2,NA,TGCGCCAGCCTTGGCGGGGGAGCAGGGACCCAGTACTTC,CASLGGGAGTQYF
TRBJ1-1,TRBV9,NA,NA,TGTGCCAGCAGCGGACAGAGGAACACTGAAGCTTTCTTT,CASSGQRNTEAFF
TRBJ1-3,TRBV3-1/TRBV3-2,TRBD1,NA,TGTGCCAGCAGGGGACAGGGGAAAGGAAACACCATATATTTT,CASRGQGKGNTIYF
TRBJ1-2,TRBV4-3,NA,NA,TGCGCCAGCAGCCAAGATCAGACAGCTAACTATGGCTACACCTTC,CASSQDQTANYGYTF
TRBJ2-1,TRBV24-1,NA,NA,TGTGCCACCCAGGGGGGTTACAATGAGCAGTTCTTC,CATQGGYNEQFF
TRBJ2-2,TRBV3-1/TRBV3-2,NA,NA,TGTGCCAGCAGCCTCCGGACTGCGAACACCGGGGAGCTGTTTTTT,CASSLRTANTGELFF
TRBJ2-7,TRBV3-1/TRBV3-2,TRBD1,few,TGTGCCAGCAGCCCGGACAGGGTCGTCTCCCACGAGCAGTACTTC,CASSPDRVVSHEQYF
TRBJ2-7,TRBV11-2,TRBD2,NA,TGTGCCAGCAGCTTAGGAACTAGCGGGGTCTACGAGCAGTACTTC,CASSLGTSGVYEQYF
TRBJ1-2,TRBV10-1,NA,NA,TGCGCCAGCAGTGATGCGGCAGGGTATGGCTACACCTTC,CASSDAAGYGYTF
TRBJ1-2,TRBV6-5,NA,few,TGTGCCAGCAGTTACTCCGCTCGGGAAGTTGGGGGCTACACCTTC,CASSYSAREVGGYTF
TRBJ2-7,TRBV18,TRBD1,NA,TGTGCCAGCTCACCGGACAGGGGGATGGACGAGCAGTACTTC,CASSPDRGMDEQYF
TRBJ1-2,TRBV4-3,NA,NA,TGCGCCAGCAGCCAAAATAGGGGGGGCGCTCGGTATGGCTACACCTTC,CASSQNRGGARYGYTF
TRBJ2-3,TRBV24-1,NA,NA,TGTGCCACCAGTGACCGCCGTGGGTTCGGGGCAGATACGCAGTATTTT,CATSDRRGFGADTQYF
TRBJ2-5,TRBV11-2,NA,NA,TGTGCCAGCAGCCCCAAAGAGACCCAGTACTTC,CASSPKETQYF
TRBJ1-1,TRBV6-5,NA,NA,TGTGCCAGCAGTTACGGGGGGTTCGCGAACACTGAAGCTTTCTTT,CASSYGGFANTEAFF
TRBJ1-4,TRBV3-1/TRBV3-2,NA,NA,TGTGCCAGCAGCCAAGAGGGGGCCAGTAATGAAAAACTGTTTTTT,CASSQEGASNEKLFF
TRBJ1-1,TRBV28,TRBD1,NA,TGTGCCAGCAGTCCCTCAACAGGGGCCTCGAACACTGAAGCTTTCTTT,CASSPSTGASNTEAFF
TRBJ1-1,TRBV6-6,NA,few,TGTGCCAGCAGTTACCTAGGGGGTGCCGAAGCTTTCTTT,CASSYLGGAEAFF
TRBJ1-4,TRBV5-1,TRBD1,many,TGCGCCTCGGGACAGAATAATGAAAAACTGTTTTTT,CASGQNNEKLFF
TRBJ2-1,TRBV7-9,NA,NA,TGTGCCAGCAGCATAACCATCAGTCCCATCGGACTATTCATTAGCTCCTACAATGAGCAGTTCTTC,CASSITISPIGLFISSYNEQFF
TRBJ2-5,TRBV30,NA,NA,TGTGCCTGGGGGGGGGCAGGGCTGATAACCCAGTACTTC,CAWGGAGLITQYF
TRBJ2-3,TRBV20-1,NA,NA,TGCAGTGCTAGTGGGACACAAGATACGCAGTATTTT,CSASGTQDTQYF
TRBJ2-7,TRBV5-1,NA,NA,TGCGCCAGCAGCTTGGACCAGGGGAGGGACGAGCAGTACTTC,CASSLDQGRDEQYF
TRBJ2-7,TRBV30,TRBD2,NA,TGTGCCTGGAGTGCATACCAGCGGGGCTACGAGCAGTACTTC,CAWSAYQRGYEQYF
TRBJ1-1,TRBV24-1,TRBD1,NA,TGTGCCACCAGTGACCCTACAGGGGCCGCTTTCTTT,CATSDPTGAAFF
TRBJ2-3,TRBV5-1,NA,NA,TGCGCCAGCAGCTTGCAGGGACTCGCCACAGATACGCAGTATTTT,CASSLQGLATDTQYF
TRBJ2-7,TRBV2,NA,few,TGTGCCAGCAGTGAGACAGCGTTTTTCTACGAGCAGTACTTC,CASSETAFFYEQYF
TRBJ2-7,TRBV6-2/TRBV6-3,TRBD2,NA,TGTGCCAGCAGTTATGTCAGCGGGGCCTACGAGCAGTACTTC,CASSYVSGAYEQYF
TRBJ1-1,TRBV7-2,NA,NA,TGTGCCAGCAGCCCTAGGTCTGAAGCTTTCTTT,CASSPRSEAFF